These 19 T cell receptor beta chains were sequenced from one sample in a study of vaccination and CD4 T cells after COVID-19. The sample's treatment: roughly 10-day PBMC culture with coronavirus spike peptide pools or control peptides (ViraFEST assay). No antigen has been identified for these receptors. Sequenced with the Oncomine TCR Beta short-read assay was DNA taken from cultured CD4+ T cells. One entry per CDR3 protein results from TCRdb running MiXCR on the PCR reads. Of around 14,000 distinct CDR3 sequences in the sample, 55% to 75% are singletons; the top ten hold approximately 15%. Material: CD4+ T cells from blood, cultured in vitro. These receptors originate from a human donor who had recovered from COVID-19.

This chain connects TRBV7-9 to TRBJ1-2; 8 bases map to TRBD1. Per the germline V gene, CDR1 is SEHNR and CDR2 is FQNEAQ (reference sequence). V lost 6 bases and J lost 3; bases outside the gene matches: 12. CDR3 length equals 16 residues. The CDR3 DNA sequence: TGTGCCAGCAGGTCACGACCAGACAGGGGCGACTATGGCTACACCTTC. It is translated as CASRSRPDRGDYGYTF.

This clonotype occurred a few times. The chain recombines TRBV2 with TRBJ1-5; weak D call: TRBD1 (5 bases). The V gene lost 7 bases and the J gene lost 0 bases, with 7 bases spanning the gap. The CDR3 extends over 13 amino acids. Germline-derived CDR1 and CDR2 are SNHLY and FYNNEI. The CDR3 bases are TGTGCCAGCAATGGGGGTAGCAATCAGCCCCAGCATTTT. Its translation: CASNGGSNQPQHF.

The rearrangement uses TRBV6-1 and TRBJ2-7; 7 positions match TRBD1. Trimming at V came to 6 bases and at J to 1 base, leaving 6 bases not matched to a gene. CDR1 and CDR2 from the germline V gene are MNHNS and SASEGT. The CDR3 totals 14 residues. The CDR3 nucleotides read TGTGCCAGCAGGCCAAGGACAGGTTCCTACGAGCAGTACTTC. Its protein is CASRPRTGSYEQYF.

This clonotype occurred a few times. This chain links TRBV7-8 with TRBJ2-1, with D perhaps TRBD1 (5 bases). Trimming removed 8 bases at V and 8 bases at J, with 13 bases between. This CDR3 has 12 residues. In germline, CDR1 is SGHVS, CDR2 FQNEAQ. As DNA, the CDR3 is TGTGCCAGCGTAACAGGCCGGGATGAGCAGTTCTTC. As protein: CASVTGRDEQFF. The variable domain in full, completed from reference TRBV7-8 and TRBJ2-1, reads GAGVSQSPRYKVAKRGQDVALRCDPISGHVSLFWYQQALGQGPEFLTYFQNEAQLDKSGLPSDRFFAERPEGSVSTLKIQRTQQEDSAVYLCASVTGRDEQFFGPGTRLTVL.

V is TRBV10-3 and J is TRBJ1-5; 8 bases agree with TRBD1. Losses at the gene ends were 0 bases for V and 0 bases for J; bases not matched to a gene: 7. The germline CDR1 and CDR2 sequences are ENHRY and SYGVKD. CDR3 length: 18 amino acids. The CDR3 sequence is CAISESRTGSDSNQPQHF. For the CDR3, the DNA is TGTGCCATCAGTGAGTCCCGGACAGGGAGCGATAGCAATCAGCCCCAGCATTTT.

The gene calls are TRBV20-1 and TRBJ1-5, with 7 bases lining up with TRBD1. The CDR3 spans 13 residues. J lost 6 bases, V lost 6 bases, and 8 bases had no gene match. Germline lookup yields CDR1 DFQATT and CDR2 SNEGSKA (reference sequence). The CDR3 loop reads CSATGFVGQPQHF. For the CDR3, the DNA is TGCAGTGCGACAGGGTTTGTGGGTCAGCCCCAGCATTTT.

The gene calls are TRBV6-1 and TRBJ2-7; TRBD2 might be the D (5 bases). Germline V gives CDR1 MNHNS, CDR2 SASEGT. The CDR3 length is 13 residues. V dropped 6 bases and J dropped 2 bases, with 11 bases sitting between them. This chain's CDR3 is CASRETSTYEQYF. The CDR3 coding sequence is TGTGCCAGCAGGGAAACTAGTACCTACGAGCAGTACTTC.

Notes on this clonotype: Relative to the germline gene, one junction end is altered; a read error may explain this. This sequence joins TRBV10-3 and TRBJ2-2, with D possibly being TRBD2 (6 bases). Germline lookup yields CDR1 ENHRY and CDR2 SYGVKD. The CDR3 has 15 residues. This chain's CDR3 is CAISEIGGPTGERFF. CDR3 DNA sequence: TGTGCCATCAGTGAGATCGGGGGACCAACCGGGGAGCGGTTTTTT.

This sequence joins TRBV20-1 and TRBJ2-1; D gene unclear. Germline V gives CDR1 DFQATT, CDR2 SNEGSKA (reference sequence). V was pared by 2 bases and J by 3 bases, with 11 bases between. The CDR3 has 14 amino acids. The CDR3 region is CSARLVKYYNEQFF. CDR3 in DNA: TGCAGTGCTAGACTAGTGAAGTACTACAATGAGCAGTTCTTC.

This chain connects TRBV6-1 to TRBJ2-6, with TRBD1 matching 7 bases. V lost 6 bases to trimming and J lost 2 bases; unmatched junction nucleotides: 4. From germline, CDR1 is MNHNS and CDR2 SASEGT. The CDR3 runs 15 residues. The CDR3 protein is CASRGTGAGANVLTF. The CDR3 bases are TGTGCCAGCAGGGGCACAGGGGCTGGGGCCAACGTCCTGACTTTC.

Here the CDR3 DNA reads TGCGCCAGCAGCAGCTACCGGGACCGGTCCCCCTACGAGCAGTACTTC. It is translated as CASSSYRDRSPYEQYF. The J gene is TRBJ2-7, the V gene TRBV5-1; tentatively, D is TRBD1 or TRBD2 (5 bases each). The CDR3 sequence is 16 residues long. Trimming removed 4 bases from V and 2 bases from J, with 19 bases in between. Germline lookup yields CDR1 SGHRS and CDR2 YFSETQ.

V and J are TRBV5-4 and TRBJ1-6, with 7 nucleotides matching TRBD1. Losses at the gene ends were 1 base for V and 7 bases for J; bases not matched to a gene: 5. The CDR3 has 15 amino acids. In germline, CDR1 is SGHNT, CDR2 YYREEE (reference sequence). The DNA for the CDR3 is TGTGCCAGCAGCTTGATAGGGACAGAGAATTCACCCCTCCACTTT. Amino acids: CASSLIGTENSPLHF.

This sequence joins TRBV6-5 and TRBJ2-1; 10 bases are a match to TRBD2. This CDR3 comprises 16 residues. V lost 4 bases to trimming and J lost 10 bases; unmatched junction nucleotides: 13. Germline loops: CDR1 MNHEY, CDR2 SVGAGI. The CDR3 loop is CASSLRRTSGEDEQFF. The CDR3 coding sequence is TGTGCCAGCAGTTTACGCAGGACTAGCGGAGAAGACGAGCAGTTCTTC.

The gene calls are TRBV6-2 or TRBV6-3 and TRBJ1-5, with D tentatively TRBD1 (5 bases). This CDR3 spans 16 amino acids. Germline CDR1 is MNHEY and CDR2 is SVGEGT. Trimming cost V 1 base and J 0 bases, with 10 bases left between them. CDR3 sequence reads: CASSYWGGVSNQPQHF. DNA of the CDR3: TGTGCCAGCAGTTACTGGGGAGGGGTTAGCAATCAGCCCCAGCATTTT.

V is TRBV27 and J is TRBJ2-7; tentatively, D is TRBD1 (6 bases). Trimming cost V 0 bases and J 3 bases, with 12 bases left between them. This CDR3 has 15 amino acids. From germline, CDR1 is MNHEY and CDR2 SMNVEV (reference sequence). DNA for the CDR3: TGTGCCAGCAGTTTATCAAACCAGGGGATCTACGAGCAGTACTTC. Translation: CASSLSNQGIYEQYF.

This chain links TRBV7-8 with TRBJ1-2; 12 bases line up with TRBD1. Germline V gives CDR1 SGHVS, CDR2 FQNEAQ. V was pared by 8 bases and J by 8 bases, with 9 bases of the junction left unmatched. This CDR3 is 14 amino acids long. The CDR3 is CASGGDRGRGGYTF. In DNA, the CDR3 is TGTGCCAGCGGAGGGGACAGGGGGCGCGGAGGCTACACCTTC.

This sequence joins TRBV30 and TRBJ1-5, with 10 bases fitting TRBD1. Germline V gene lookup returns CDR1 GTSNPN and CDR2 SVGIG (reference sequence). The ends lost 2 bases at V and 5 bases at J; junction bases unmatched: 3. The CDR3 has 14 residues. CDR3 coding DNA: TGTGCCTGGAGTTTGACAGGGGGCGATCAGCCCCAGCATTTT. Its protein is CAWSLTGGDQPQHF.

The chain carries TRBV7-2 and TRBJ1-5; D gene unclear. Germline CDR1 reads SGHTA; CDR2 reads FQGNSA. V was shortened by 4 bases and J by 7 bases, with 8 bases between the two germline ends. The CDR3 is 12 residues long. DNA of the CDR3: TGTGCCAGCAGCTCCCGCGGGCAGCCCCAGCATTTT. This translates into CASSSRGQPQHF.

This chain uses TRBV30 with TRBJ1-5; unclear D gene. V was trimmed by 0 bases and J by 6 bases, leaving 12 bases between them. CDR1 is GTSNPN and CDR2 is SVGIG in the germline V gene (reference sequence). This CDR3 contains 14 residues. The DNA for the CDR3 is TGTGCCTGGAGTGTAGACCAAGTTGGTCAGCCCCAGCATTTT. It encodes CAWSVDQVGQPQHF.